Below, 16 T cell receptor beta chains from the same sample are listed, as sequenced in a study of blood T cells in healthy people across ages. Primed by a sample-barcoded 5' primer and a J-beta primer mix, a second PCR proceeded for 7 to 11 cycles. TCRdb ran MiXCR on the 5' RACE reads and lists one entry per CDR3 protein. The repertoire holds fewer than 2,000,000 distinct CDR3 sequences, about two fifths seen once, with roughly 23% in the top ten. Material for sequencing was blood. The receptors were sampled from a human donor in good health.

The rearrangement links TRBV20-1 to TRBJ2-7; 7 bases agree with TRBD1. V trimming: 6 bases; J trimming: 0 bases; junction bases outside the gene matches: 8. Germline V CDR1 and CDR2: DFQATT, SNEGSKA (reference sequence). This CDR3 contains 14 residues. CDR3 bases: TGCAGTGCGAAAGGTCCAGGGGGCTCCTACGAGCAGTACTTC. It yields the protein CSAKGPGGSYEQYF.

This clonotype was observed a handful of times. V gene TRBV28 combines with J gene TRBJ2-6; 12 nucleotides align to TRBD1. V lost 6 bases to trimming and J lost 4 bases; unmatched junction nucleotides: 13. CDR1 is MDHEN, CDR2 SYDVKM, per germline. The CDR3 runs 19 residues. This CDR3 is CASRLTPGQGASGANVLTF. The CDR3 nucleotides are TGTGCCAGCAGGCTGACACCGGGACAGGGGGCTTCCGGGGCCAACGTCCTGACTTTC.

This clonotype appeared once. This rearrangement joins TRBV15 to TRBJ1-5; 10 bases map to TRBD1. V shed 0 bases and J 3 bases; nucleotides not matched to a gene: 14. The CDR3 contains 20 residues. From germline, CDR1 is LNHNV and CDR2 YYDKDF (reference sequence). CDR3 bases: TGTGCCACCAGCAGAGATCTAGGACAGGGGGTGTATAGGAACAATCAGCCCCAGCATTTT. Protein: CATSRDLGQGVYRNNQPQHF.

This clonotype was detected a few times. V gene TRBV6-1 combines with J gene TRBJ2-3, with 11 bases aligning to TRBD2. After removal of 4 bases from V and 5 bases from J, the junction contained 5 bases not matched to a gene. Germline V gives CDR1 MNHNS, CDR2 SASEGT. There are 15 residues in the CDR3. CDR3 residues: CASSASGGLRDTQYF. CDR3 nucleotide sequence: TGTGCCAGCAGTGCTAGCGGGGGGCTCAGAGATACGCAGTATTTT.

This clonotype was picked up a small number of times. This chain joins TRBV7-2 and TRBJ1-2; D may be TRBD1 (5 bases). This CDR3 is 15 amino acids long. CDR1 and CDR2 from the germline V gene are SGHTA and FQGNSA. The V and J ends lost 4 bases and 3 bases respectively, with 15 bases between them. CDR3 DNA: TGTGCCAGCAGCTCCGGAACCGGGACCTACTATGGCTACACCTTC. Its translation is CASSSGTGTYYGYTF. Combining the CDR3 with reference TRBV7-2 and TRBJ1-2 gives the whole variable domain GAGVSQSPSNKVTEKGKDVELRCDPISGHTALYWYRQSLGQGLEFLIYFQGNSAPDKSGLPSDRFSAERTGGSVSTLTIQRTQQEDSAVYLCASSSGTGTYYGYTFGSGTRLTVV.

This clonotype was seen a handful of times. This chain joins TRBV7-2 and TRBJ1-2; 8 nucleotides align to TRBD1. Per the germline V gene, CDR1 is SGHTA and CDR2 is FQGNSA. This CDR3 region has 14 residues. Trimming took 5 bases from V and 2 from J; bases not matched to a gene: 4. CDR3 DNA sequence: TGTGCCAGCAGCGACAGGGGTGGCAACTATGGCTACACCTTC. Protein: CASSDRGGNYGYTF.

The chain has TRBV4-1 and TRBJ1-3; D remains unclear. The CDR3 loop spans 16 amino acids. Germline CDR1 reads MGHRA; CDR2 reads YSYEKL. The V and J ends lost 0 bases and 0 bases respectively, with 9 bases between them. CDR3 in DNA: TGCGCCAGCAGCCAAGAGGACGGGTACTCTGGAAACACCATATATTTT. Its protein is CASSQEDGYSGNTIYF.

CDR3: CASSQAAASSYNEQFF. For the CDR3, the DNA is TGCGCCAGCAGCCAAGCAGCTGCGAGCTCCTACAATGAGCAGTTCTTC. This chain connects TRBV4-3 to TRBJ2-1; D call uncertain. This CDR3 is 16 amino acids long. Trimming took 1 base from V and 0 from J, leaving 10 bases between them. Looked up from germline, CDR1 is LGHNA and CDR2 is YSLEER.

This clonotype appeared a few times. The chain recombines TRBV9 with TRBJ2-3; D is unclear. The V gene lost 0 bases and the J gene lost 5 bases, with 10 bases spanning the gap. This CDR3 comprises 14 residues. Germline assignment: CDR1 SGDLS and CDR2 YYNGEE. The DNA for the CDR3 is TGTGCCAGCAGCGTAGACGGTAGCTTAGATACGCAGTATTTT. This sequence encodes CASSVDGSLDTQYF.

This clonotype was detected only a few times. This chain uses TRBV20-1 with TRBJ2-5, with TRBD2 identical over 7 bases. The CDR3 has 16 residues. The germline CDR1 and CDR2 sequences are DFQATT and SNEGSKA (reference sequence). Trimming removed 0 bases from V and 2 bases from J; junction bases left unmatched: 9. CDR3 sequence: CSARDPRGVVQETQYF. In nucleotides, the CDR3 is TGCAGTGCTAGAGATCCCCGGGGGGTGGTTCAAGAGACCCAGTACTTC.

The chain joins TRBV20-1 to TRBJ1-5; TRBD1 aligns across 7 bases. Germline V lookup: CDR1 DFQATT, CDR2 SNEGSKA (reference sequence). CDR3 size: 13 residues. Germline trimming cut 5 bases from V and 7 bases from J; bases unmatched to any gene: 8. The CDR3 spells CSARLQGKQPQHF. CDR3 sequence (DNA): TGCAGTGCTCGATTACAGGGGAAACAGCCCCAGCATTTT.

This clonotype was counted a few times. The chain recombines TRBV10-3 with TRBJ2-7; the match to TRBD1 covers 7 bases. CDR1 and CDR2 from the germline V gene are ENHRY and SYGVKD. This CDR3 spans 16 amino acids. Losses at the gene ends were 4 bases for V and 1 base for J; bases not matched to a gene: 10. Here the CDR3 reads CAISGVLGQRSYEQYF. CDR3 in DNA: TGTGCCATCAGTGGAGTCTTGGGACAGAGATCCTACGAGCAGTACTTC.

In this sample, this clonotype turned up a few times. V usage is TRBV5-1 and J usage is TRBJ1-1, with no clear D. Germline V lookup: CDR1 SGHRS, CDR2 YFSETQ. This CDR3 region has 14 residues. The ends were cut back, 2 bases at V and 2 bases at J, with 10 bases in the middle. CDR3 amino acids: CASSFEKSNTEAFF. In DNA, the CDR3 is TGCGCCAGCAGCTTTGAGAAAAGTAACACTGAAGCTTTCTTT.

V usage is TRBV2 and J usage is TRBJ2-1; D might be TRBD1 (6 bases). Trimming removed 6 bases at V and 5 bases at J, with 14 bases between. The CDR3 has 14 residues. Per germline, CDR1 SNHLY and CDR2 FYNNEI. CDR3 amino acids: CASRYRVLDNEQFF. CDR3 DNA sequence: TGTGCCAGCAGGTACAGGGTCTTGGACAATGAGCAGTTCTTC.

The rearrangement links TRBV12-3 or TRBV12-4 to TRBJ2-2; TRBD1 agrees at 12 bases. The CDR3 runs 16 residues. Unmatched junction bases numbered 7, after V lost 5 bases and J lost 6 bases. The CDR3 DNA reads as TGTGCCAGCAGTCTACCGGGACAGGGGGCGGCCGGGGAGCTGTTTTTT. This gives the protein CASSLPGQGAAGELFF.

This clonotype was observed a few times. This chain connects TRBV6-1 to TRBJ2-7; unclear D gene. CDR1 MNHNS and CDR2 SASEGT come from the germline V gene. CDR3 length equals 12 residues. Trimming cost V 3 bases and J 3 bases, with 6 bases left between them. The CDR3 protein is CASSETFYEQYF. CDR3 DNA sequence: TGTGCCAGCAGTGAGACCTTCTACGAGCAGTACTTC.